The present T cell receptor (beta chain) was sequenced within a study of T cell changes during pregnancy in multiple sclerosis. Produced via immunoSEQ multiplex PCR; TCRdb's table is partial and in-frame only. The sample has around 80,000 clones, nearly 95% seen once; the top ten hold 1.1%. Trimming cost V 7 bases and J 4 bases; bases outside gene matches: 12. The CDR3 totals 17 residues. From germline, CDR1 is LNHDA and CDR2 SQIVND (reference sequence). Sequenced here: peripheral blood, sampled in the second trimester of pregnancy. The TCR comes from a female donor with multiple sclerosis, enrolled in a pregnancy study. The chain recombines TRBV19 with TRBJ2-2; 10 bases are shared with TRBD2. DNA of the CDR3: TGTGCCAGTAACCTCGGAGGCGGGACTAGCGTCACCGGGGAGCTGTTTTTT. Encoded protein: CASNLGGGTSVTGELFF.